The following is a TCR beta chain sequence with its context. Its antigen is unknown. Base qualities are not recorded, but no much larger clone differs from it by a single base. This record belongs to a study of molecular identifiers for immune sequencing clone quantification (dated by TCRdb to 2016 to 2019). Background for the entire study: For a replicate experiment, RNA from around 18,000 or 91,000 naive CD8 T cells was divided into five aliquots, and four of the five aliquots were sequenced. This methods study used CD8 T cells to benchmark TCR RNA copy counting and molecular-identifier clustering-based TCR repertoire sequencing (MIDCIRS).

The CDR3 runs 12 amino acids, cysteine and phenylalanine included. The sequence is cut down to CDR3 DNA, 36 bases in frame from base 1. Per the germline V gene (reference sequence), PRHDT is the CDR1 and FYEKMQ is the CDR2. Relative to germline, V is 0 bases shorter and J is 10 bases shorter, with 7 bases between their ends. Libraries of naive CD8 T cells were built from anywhere between about 17,000 and 1,000,000 sorted cells, with 10%, 30% or 50% of the purified RNA used. On a BD FACSAria II, naive CD8 T cells were FACS-sorted as CD8+CD4-CCR7+CD45RA+ and collected into RLT Plus buffer. Roughly ten TCR copies' worth of Jurkat RNA were spiked into roughly 17,000-1,100,000 naive CD8 T cell samples to test detection sensitivity. CD8 T cells were enriched with RosetteSep CD8+ T Cell Enrichment Cocktail and Ficoll-Paque, followed by ACK red cell lysis. Points the paper makes about the study in general: Spiked-in Jurkat TCR RNA (around eleven copies' worth), which is not part of the donor repertoire, was contained in the naive libraries. When barcode sub-clustering was left out, chimeric consensus sequences inflated TCR diversity, with chimeras reaching as high as 47%. Spiked-in Jurkat TCR RNA equal to a single cell's worth was reported to be detectable even within one million naive CD8 T cells. About 3 recovered TCR RNA copies per cell were obtained by modeling, versus about 9.7 by digital PCR, implying a capture efficiency of about 30%. In CMV-specific effector cells, clones with more than 20 RNA copies contained over 99% of molecules, whereas in naive cells such clones contained under 1% of molecules. Highly expanded clone sizes could be underestimated if identical TCR molecules share a barcode.

Libraries came from PCR. The sequencer was a NextSeq 500. Bulk TCR libraries were generated as previously described, with the TCR primers listed in Table S5 used. Purification of total RNA was performed with the Qiagen AllPrep DNA/RNA kit. Reads from multiple sequencing runs of the same library were pooled before analysis. Under the source paper's analysis protocol: Reads were retained only if an exact TCR constant sequence was present, and the retained reads were trimmed to 150 nt and grouped according to their 12-nt molecular barcodes. Reads within each barcode group were sub-clustered using a 15% Levenshtein threshold, and quality-weighted consensus sequences were constructed for each RNA molecule. Non-functional sequences were excluded, and lower-count sequences lying one edit away from another sequence were also excluded. Barcode sub-clusters with fewer than 20% of the maximum read count were removed, based on fitting two negative binomial distributions. Clones were called with MiXCR by TCRdb after fastp trimmed the public reads at Q25, and only in-frame beta chains were retained. Every CDR3 protein is listed once, alongside the most common genes and DNA of its rows. The V and J calls and clone size are TCRdb's, not the authors'. The sample contains tens of thousands of distinct CDR3 sequences, around 25% of them found a single time. Less than 0.85% of the sample rests with the top ten.

In this chain, TRBV13 is recombined with TRBJ2-1; the D region possibly corresponds to TRBD2 (6 bases align). Sequencing used naive CD8+ T cells from blood, with Jurkat cell RNA spiked in. What the cell subset or site label conveys for this sample: FACS-sorted CD8+CD4-CCR7+CD45RA+ naive T cells. The receptor comes from a human donor in good health. Some libraries in this study had Jurkat cell RNA spiked in. The CDR3 protein: CASSLGREEQFF. The sequenced DNA is TGTGCCAGCAGCTTAGGCCGGGAGGAGCAGTTCTTC. Outside the CDR3, residues come from the reference TRBV13 and TRBJ2-1 proteins, so the full variable domain is: AAGVIQSPRHLIKEKRETATLKCYPIPRHDTVYWYQQGPGQDPQFLISFYEKMQSDKGSIPDRFSAQQFSDYHSELNMSSLELGDSALYFCASSLGREEQFFGPGTRLTVL.